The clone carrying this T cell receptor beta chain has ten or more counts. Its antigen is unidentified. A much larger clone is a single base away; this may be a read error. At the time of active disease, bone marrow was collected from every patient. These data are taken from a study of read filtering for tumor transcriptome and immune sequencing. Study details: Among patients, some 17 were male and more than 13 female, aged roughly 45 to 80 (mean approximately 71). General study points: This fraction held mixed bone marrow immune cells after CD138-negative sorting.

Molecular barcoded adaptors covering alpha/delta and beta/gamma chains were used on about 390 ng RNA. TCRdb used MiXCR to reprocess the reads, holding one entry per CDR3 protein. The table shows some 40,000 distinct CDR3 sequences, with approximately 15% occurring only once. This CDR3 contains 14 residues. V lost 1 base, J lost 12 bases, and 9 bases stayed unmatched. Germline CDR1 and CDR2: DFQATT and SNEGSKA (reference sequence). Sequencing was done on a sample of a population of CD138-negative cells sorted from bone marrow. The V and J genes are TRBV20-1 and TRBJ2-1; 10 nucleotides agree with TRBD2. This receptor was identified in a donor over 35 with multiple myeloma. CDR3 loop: CSARVLAGVFGQFF. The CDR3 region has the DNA TGCAGTGCTAGAGTTCTAGCGGGAGTTTTTGGGCAGTTCTTC.